The 27 T cell receptor beta chains below were found in one sample sequenced in a study of CD8+ T cells in alopecia areata. Treatment meaning: oral pan-JAK inhibitor, 5-10 mg twice daily. It was cDNA, reverse transcribed from extracted RNA, that served as the sequencing template. TCRdb's table, derived via immunoSEQ multiplex PCR, lists solely in-frame clones and lacks some. There are 70,000 or so clones in the sample; approximately 30% occur only once, and about 15% lies in the top ten. This specimen consisted of CD8+ T cells sorted from blood, obtained at week 4, from a patient treated with tofacitinib. Every receptor here comes from a human donor with alopecia areata.

This clone was observed a few times. The chain carries TRBV29-1 and TRBJ2-7; TRBD1 is a possible D gene (6 bases). The CDR3 sequence is 13 residues long. V lost 0 bases to trimming and J lost 3 bases, with 9 bases between them. CDR1 is SQVTM and CDR2 is ANQGSEA in the germline V gene. The CDR3 bases are TGCAGCGTTGAAGATCAGGACAGCTACGAGCAGTACTTC. This sequence encodes CSVEDQDSYEQYF.

V is TRBV30 and J is TRBJ2-7; D ambiguous. CDR1 and CDR2 (germline): GTSNPN, SVGIG (reference sequence). The CDR3 has 12 residues. Trimming took off 2 bases at V and 3 bases at J, with 8 bases between the two ends. CDR3 residues: CAWSFVGYEQYF. The CDR3 DNA reads as TGTGCCTGGAGTTTCGTGGGCTACGAGCAGTACTTC.

This chain joins TRBV29-1 and TRBJ2-3; no definite D call. Trimming removed 1 base from V and 0 bases from J, with 14 bases in between. CDR3 length: 16 amino acids. In germline, CDR1 is SQVTM, CDR2 ANQGSEA. The CDR3 coding sequence is TGCAGCGTTGAAGGGGTAACGTGGATGAGCACAGATACGCAGTATTTT. Translation: CSVEGVTWMSTDTQYF.

The rearrangement uses TRBV9 and TRBJ2-5; D gene ambiguous. This CDR3 is 12 amino acids long. V lost 2 bases and J lost 9, with 11 bases in between. The germline gives CDR1 SGDLS, CDR2 YYNGEE. CDR3 DNA: TGTGCCAGCAGCGTGAACGGACCCCCCCAGTACTTC. Amino acids: CASSVNGPPQYF.

The chain is built from TRBV9 and TRBJ1-1; 7 nucleotides match TRBD1. This CDR3 has 18 residues. The trim removed 3 bases at V and 5 bases at J, leaving 19 bases unmatched. Germline V gene sequence: CDR1 SGDLS, CDR2 YYNGEE. Written as DNA, the CDR3 is TGTGCCAGCAGCGCCCGAGACAGGGAAAATAGAATGGGTACTGAAGCTTTCTTT. Its protein is CASSARDRENRMGTEAFF.

This clone was picked up a small number of times. V usage is TRBV29-1 and J usage is TRBJ2-2; no clear D. Germline loops: CDR1 SQVTM, CDR2 ANQGSEA. The CDR3 is 14 residues long. Between the trimmed V and J ends, which lost 3 bases and 2 bases, there was a span of 10 bases. This CDR3 is CSVDRGENTGELFF. In DNA, the CDR3 is TGCAGCGTTGATCGTGGGGAAAACACCGGGGAGCTGTTTTTT.

The chain couples TRBV29-1 to TRBJ2-3; D remains ambiguous. This CDR3 is 14 amino acids long. The germline V gene encodes CDR1 SQVTM and CDR2 ANQGSEA. V dropped 7 bases and J dropped 2 bases, with 16 bases sitting between them. For the CDR3, the DNA is TGCAGCGCTCTCAGCGAGACCTTCACAGATACGCAGTATTTT. It specifies CSALSETFTDTQYF.

The sample holds a few counts of this clone. This chain joins TRBV2 and TRBJ1-1; D is ambiguous. Germline CDR1 is SNHLY and CDR2 is FYNNEI. V lost 4 bases and J 9 bases, leaving 18 bases between the germline ends. The CDR3 contains 14 residues. The CDR3 is CASSGARALLKAFF. DNA for the CDR3: TGTGCCAGCAGTGGAGCGCGGGCTTTACTTAAAGCTTTCTTT.

This clone was seen a few times. V gene TRBV29-1 combines with J gene TRBJ2-3, with TRBD2 matching 7 bases. Trimming took 7 bases from V and 5 from J; bases not matched to a gene: 12. The CDR3 spans 14 residues. Per germline, CDR1 SQVTM and CDR2 ANQGSEA. CDR3 residues: CSARGSSGGDTQYF. In nucleotides, the CDR3 is TGCAGCGCCAGAGGGTCTAGCGGTGGAGATACGCAGTATTTT.

This chain joins TRBV29-1 and TRBJ2-3, with D unresolved. Germline V gives CDR1 SQVTM, CDR2 ANQGSEA. Trimming removed 3 bases from V and 6 bases from J, with 7 bases in between. The CDR3 has 11 residues. In nucleotides, the CDR3 is TGCAGCGTTGATGGTGGGGATACGCAGTATTTT. Translated: CSVDGGDTQYF.

This clone came up a few times. This chain joins TRBV30 and TRBJ2-1, with D hard to call. This CDR3 has 12 amino acids. Germline CDR1 is GTSNPN and CDR2 is SVGIG (reference sequence). V lost 3 bases, J lost 10 bases, and 13 bases lay in between. The CDR3 DNA reads TGTGCCTGGAGGGGCCCAGGATCCGAGCAGTTCTTC. Residues: CAWRGPGSEQFF. Combining the CDR3 with reference TRBV30 and TRBJ2-1 gives the whole variable domain SQTIHQWPATLVQPVGSPLSLECTVEGTSNPNLYWYRQAAGRGLQLLFYSVGIGQISSEVPQNLSASRPQDRQFILSSKKLLLSDSGFYLCAWRGPGSEQFFGPGTRLTVL.

This clone was recorded a few times. The J gene is TRBJ2-6, the V gene TRBV2, with D possibly called TRBD1 or TRBD2 (5 bases each). The germline V and J ends were trimmed by 7 bases and 2 bases, with 15 bases remaining between them. Germline-derived CDR1 and CDR2 are SNHLY and FYNNEI. This CDR3 contains 16 residues. The CDR3 here is CASTGDGDTGANVLTF. Written as DNA, the CDR3 is TGTGCCAGCACTGGGGACGGAGATACTGGGGCCAACGTCCTGACTTTC.

The genes are TRBV27 and TRBJ2-7; D uncertain. Looked up from germline, CDR1 is MNHEY and CDR2 is SMNVEV (reference sequence). The CDR3 has 13 residues. Deletions cut 3 bases from V and 5 bases from J, with 11 bases between. CDR3 region: CASSFRVSNEQYF. Written as DNA, the CDR3 is TGTGCCAGCAGTTTTCGCGTCAGTAACGAGCAGTACTTC.

The chain is built from TRBV9 and TRBJ2-7, with no clear D. Trimming stripped 4 bases from V and 2 bases from J, with 13 bases between. Germline CDR1 is SGDLS and CDR2 is YYNGEE. The CDR3 is made up of 14 amino acids. CDR3 DNA: TGTGCCAGCAGCTTCGGTTCCGAAACCTACGAGCAGTACTTC. It encodes CASSFGSETYEQYF. The full variable domain, rest sourced from reference TRBV9 and TRBJ2-7, is DSGVTQTPKHLITATGQRVTLRCSPRSGDLSVYWYQQSLDQGLQFLIQYYNGEERAKGNILERFSAQQFPDLHSELNLSSLELGDSALYFCASSFGSETYEQYFGPGTRLTVT.

A few counts support this clone. The gene calls are TRBV29-1 and TRBJ2-2, with D tentatively TRBD1 (5 bases). The CDR3 is 16 residues long. CDR1 is SQVTM and CDR2 is ANQGSEA in the germline V gene. V lost 1 base, J lost 0 bases, and 12 bases lay in between. The CDR3 DNA sequence: TGCAGCGTTGAAGGGGGCCGCTTCGCGAACACCGGGGAGCTGTTTTTT. Translated: CSVEGGRFANTGELFF.

The V gene is TRBV9, the J gene TRBJ1-2, with TRBD1 matching over 7 bases. The V gene end was trimmed by 5 bases and the J gene end by 8 bases; junction bases not matched to a gene: 6. The CDR3 sequence is 12 residues long. Germline CDR1 SGDLS, CDR2 YYNGEE. This CDR3 is CASSGGGAGYTF. In DNA, the CDR3 is TGTGCCAGCAGTGGAGGGGGCGCCGGCTACACCTTC.

In this sample, this clone turned up a few times. The chain links TRBV29-1 to TRBJ2-2; perhaps TRBD2 as D (5 bases). Germline CDR1 SQVTM, CDR2 ANQGSEA. The CDR3 is 14 residues long. V shed 6 bases and J shed 2 bases, with 13 bases lying between them. This CDR3 is CSVHGDSNTGELFF. The DNA for the CDR3 is TGCAGCGTCCACGGGGATTCTAACACCGGGGAGCTGTTTTTT.

This chain joins TRBV30 and TRBJ1-1, with 10 bases that match TRBD1. Germline V gives CDR1 GTSNPN, CDR2 SVGIG (reference sequence). The CDR3 sequence is 16 residues long. The V and J ends lost 4 bases and 2 bases, in that order; junction bases with no gene match: 10. DNA for the CDR3: TGTGCCTGGAATCCCCGGGACAGGGGAACCAACACTGAAGCTTTCTTT. The encoded protein is CAWNPRDRGTNTEAFF.

This clone was detected only once. The rearrangement uses TRBV29-1 and TRBJ2-7; the D call may be TRBD1 or TRBD2 (7 bases each). Trimming shortened V by 6 bases and J by 3 bases, and 15 bases separated the two germline ends. The CDR3 covers 13 residues. Germline CDR1 reads SQVTM; CDR2 reads ANQGSEA. CDR3 residues: CSVQGGTLYEQYF. For the CDR3, the DNA is TGCAGCGTCCAGGGGGGGACCCTCTACGAGCAGTACTTC.

This clone was counted between two and nine times. CDR3 sequence (DNA): TGTGCCAGCAGACCTCTAGCGACAGATACGCAGTATTTT. Translating gives CASRPLATDTQYF. The V call is TRBV6-5, the J call TRBJ2-3; TRBD2 might be the D (6 bases). CDR3 size: 13 residues. Germline CDR1 MNHEY, CDR2 SVGAGI. V shed 6 bases and J shed 3 bases, with 10 bases lying between them.

The chain employs TRBV5-1 and TRBJ2-1, with D possibly matching TRBD2 (6 bases). V was shortened by 3 bases and J by 0 bases, with 13 bases between the two germline ends. From germline, CDR1 is SGHRS and CDR2 YFSETQ. This CDR3 is built from 16 residues. The chain's CDR3 is CASSSFPGSSYNEQFF. For the CDR3, the DNA is TGCGCCAGCAGCTCATTCCCCGGGAGCTCCTACAATGAGCAGTTCTTC. Based on the CDR3 plus reference TRBV5-1 and TRBJ2-1, the full variable domain is KAGVTQTPRYLIKTRGQQVTLSCSPISGHRSVSWYQQTPGQGLQFLFEYFSETQRNKGNFPGRFSGRQFSNSRSEMNVSTLELGDSALYLCASSSFPGSSYNEQFFGPGTRLTVL.

The genes are TRBV30 and TRBJ1-1; D unclear. Per the germline V gene, CDR1 is GTSNPN and CDR2 is SVGIG (reference sequence). The CDR3 is made up of 12 amino acids. V was cut by 1 base and J by 8 bases, with 11 bases left in between. Here the CDR3 reads CAWSGRPPEAFF. The CDR3, as DNA: TGTGCCTGGAGTGGAAGGCCCCCAGAAGCTTTCTTT.

In this sample, this clone turned up a few times. The CDR3, as DNA: TGCAGCGTCCGGACAGGGAGAGCCTACGAGCAGTACTTC. Protein sequence: CSVRTGRAYEQYF. J is TRBJ2-7 and V is TRBV29-1; 8 bases fit TRBD1. Germline-derived CDR1 and CDR2 are SQVTM and ANQGSEA. The CDR3 consists of 13 residues. V was clipped by 6 bases and J by 2 bases; unmatched bases: 6.

This sequence joins TRBV4-1 and TRBJ2-5; 8 bases agree with TRBD1. This CDR3 is 16 amino acids long. The V gene's germline CDR1 is MGHRA and CDR2 YSYEKL. V was clipped by 0 bases and J by 1 base; unmatched bases: 4. The CDR3 bases are TGCGCCAGCAGCCAAGAAACAGGGGGGCTCCAAGAGACCCAGTACTTC. Its protein product is CASSQETGGLQETQYF.

The V call is TRBV7-9, the J call TRBJ2-7; the D gene is possibly TRBD1 (5 bases). The CDR3 has 12 amino acids. Germline lookup yields CDR1 SEHNR and CDR2 FQNEAQ (reference sequence). V was shortened by 5 bases and J by 4 bases, with 9 bases between the two germline ends. CDR3 sequence reads: CASSATAYEQYF. Written as DNA, the CDR3 is TGTGCCAGCAGCGCGACAGCTTACGAGCAGTACTTC.

The V gene is TRBV6-1, the J gene TRBJ2-2, with D possibly TRBD1 on 5 matching bases. Germline V CDR1 and CDR2: MNHNS, SASEGT. Trimming took off 5 bases at V and 6 bases at J, with 10 bases between the two ends. This CDR3 has 13 residues. CDR3 amino acids: CASSWGDAGELFF. The CDR3 DNA reads as TGTGCCAGCAGTTGGGGCGACGCCGGGGAGCTGTTTTTT.

The V and J genes are TRBV23-1 and TRBJ1-5; D remains unclear. TRBV23-1 is an open reading frame, and its role is uncertain. The CDR3 is 13 amino acids. Trimming took off 4 bases at V and 4 bases at J, with 8 bases between the two ends. DNA of the CDR3: TGCGCCAGCAGTCCCGACGCGAATCAGCCCCAGCATTTT. Its protein product is CASSPDANQPQHF.